This T cell receptor beta chain appears in the sequencing data of a study of a mutant IDH1 vaccine in newly diagnosed glioma (dated by TCRdb to the early 2020s). For the study in its entirety: Of the 30 or so patients who were treated, approximately 62% were male and approximately 40% were female, and the mean age was roughly 40 years. For exploratory analyses, some 24 treated patients had longitudinal TCRB deep sequencing done wherever samples were available. Before enrollment, patients had received standard therapy of radiotherapy alone, temozolomide alone, or radiochemotherapy with temozolomide; most received the combination. Peripheral blood was collected at six visits: V03 (baseline), V05, V07, V10, V12 and V13. Study-wide conclusions, independent of this receptor: The authors stated that sample limitations prevented analyses of patient blood samples from being reproduced. Pseudoprogression seemed to be unrelated to changes in the top peripheral T cell clonotypes found by TCRB sequencing. Across multiple MHC alleles, vaccine-induced immune responses were seen in more than 90% of patients. PBMC samples for TCRB deep sequencing were selected based on availability.

Library prep was done by the immunoSEQ multiplex PCR assay. The hsTCRB Kit was used according to the manufacturer's protocol to amplify rearranged TCR beta chain sequences. Sequencing of TCRB libraries was carried out on an Illumina MiSeq. Per the authors' processing: The kit vendor's proprietary platform handled demultiplexing, trimming and gene mapping. What TCRdb holds here is the immuneACCESS table cut down to in-frame rearrangements. Part of the clones is not present; checked against another copy, under half of the missing clones reflect an unresolved V gene, and the others are unexplained. Clone size and the V and J calls come from that table; the DNA yielded D and trimming. The sample table lists some 15,000 clones, roughly 80% of them with a count of one. The ten largest clonotypes hold 10% of the sample. Per the publication, the time point label means: baseline, week 1 (first vaccination visit). Read against the paper, the sample's treatment or condition label means: pre-vaccination baseline after standard-of-care therapy. Newly diagnosed WHO grade 3 or 4 IDH1-mutant astrocytomas showing loss of nuclear ATRX were present in the donors. The samples were drawn from NOA16, a multicentre, single-arm, open-label phase I trial in Germany that tested a mutant IDH1 peptide vaccine in humans for the first time. Visit V03 blood draws served as the baseline sample for immunogenicity testing. Genomic DNA for TCRB sequencing was isolated from EDTA blood with the DNeasy Blood and Tissue Kit.

The CDR3 covers 20 residues, taking in both the cysteine and the phenylalanine. Only the CDR3 part of the read is kept: 60 bases, read in frame from the first base. Concerning this clone itself: This receptor's antigen is unknown. No much larger clone exists at a distance of one base, and base qualities are not known.

The sequence derives from a man aged 40-49 years with glioma. Rearrangement joined TRBV21-1 to TRBJ2-5. TRBV21-1 is a documented pseudogene. This specimen consisted of PBMCs, obtained from a glioma patient treated with radiotherapy, temozolomide or both. DNA sequence: TGTGCCAGCAGCAAAGCGCTTGATAGTTGGGGGGCGCGAGGGGTTGGGACCCAGTACTTC. Its translation is CASSKALDSWGARGVGTQYF.